One and the same sample provided the 4 T cell receptor beta chains below, sequenced in a study of CD8 T cells in Susac syndrome. The RNA, about 0.45 to 1 ug, was put through reverse transcription using random hexamers. Each CDR3 protein is one row after TCRdb ran MiXCR on the immunoSEQ multiplex PCR reads. The table records fewer than 200,000 distinct CDR3 sequences, 85% to 95% of them present only once. The sequencing input was CD4+ T cells from PBMCs. The source of these receptors is a human donor with Susac syndrome.

The chain uses TRBV30 and TRBJ1-6; TRBD1 aligns across 9 bases. CDR1 and CDR2 (germline): GTSNPN, SVGIG (reference sequence). The V gene end was trimmed by 3 bases and the J gene end by 7 bases; junction bases not matched to a gene: 10. The CDR3 spans 16 residues. CDR3 bases: TGTGCCTGGAGGGTGAACACCGGGACAGGGAATTCACCCCTCCACTTT. Translated: CAWRVNTGTGNSPLHF.

The chain links TRBV6-1 to TRBJ2-2; TRBD1 agrees at 8 bases. Germline lookup yields CDR1 MNHNS and CDR2 SASEGT. This CDR3 is built from 15 residues. Trimming cost V 5 bases and J 3 bases; bases outside gene matches: 5. CDR3 coding DNA: TGTGCCAGCAGTCGGACAGGGCGAGACACCGGGGAGCTGTTTTTT. This codes for CASSRTGRDTGELFF.

The chain recombines TRBV20-1 with TRBJ2-5; 10 bases align to TRBD2. The CDR3 loop spans 15 amino acids. Germline CDR1 and CDR2: DFQATT and SNEGSKA (reference sequence). V lost 0 bases, J lost 0 bases, and 1 base stayed unmatched. The CDR3 DNA is TGCAGTGCTAGAGATAGCGGGGGGTACCAAGAGACCCAGTACTTC. As protein: CSARDSGGYQETQYF.

This CDR3 reads CASSHDRATGELFF. DNA of the CDR3: TGTGCCAGCTCACACGACAGGGCCACCGGGGAGCTGTTTTTT. The chain carries TRBV18 and TRBJ2-2; 7 bases are shared with TRBD1. The J segment lost 4 bases and the V segment lost 4 bases, leaving 3 bases of the junction unmatched. The CDR3 is made up of 14 amino acids. Germline V gene lookup returns CDR1 KGHSH and CDR2 LQKENI.